Each of the 20 T cell receptor beta chains below was sequenced from the same sample in a study of blood T cell repertoires in COVID-19. TCRdb's table, derived via immunoSEQ multiplex PCR, lists solely in-frame clones and lacks some. The table has over 75,000 clones, roughly 82% seen once; the top ten hold under 30%. Specimen: peripheral blood. These TCRs come from a human donor in a cohort sampled during active COVID-19.

The V and J genes are TRBV10-3 and TRBJ2-3; 9 positions match TRBD2. This CDR3 contains 16 residues. The germline CDR1 and CDR2 sequences are ENHRY and SYGVKD. The trim removed 2 bases at V and 1 base at J, leaving 4 bases unmatched. CDR3 loop: CAISEPRTSGTDTQYF. CDR3 coding DNA: TGTGCCATCAGTGAGCCACGGACTAGCGGCACAGATACGCAGTATTTT.

The chain employs TRBV6-6 and TRBJ1-5; a weak D match, TRBD1 (6 bases). Trimming pared 0 bases from V and 2 bases from J, leaving 8 bases between. Looked up from germline, CDR1 is MNHNY and CDR2 is SVGAGI (reference sequence). The CDR3 is 15 residues long. As DNA, the CDR3 is TGTGCCAGCAGTTACTCGTCAGGGGGCAATCAGCCCCAGCATTTT. It translates to CASSYSSGGNQPQHF.

The V gene is TRBV19, the J gene TRBJ2-1; 12 nucleotides agree with TRBD2. The CDR3 is 14 amino acids. The germline CDR1 and CDR2 sequences are LNHDA and SQIVND (reference sequence). Trimming cost V 1 base and J 14 bases; bases outside gene matches: 6. As DNA, the CDR3 is TGTGCCAGTAGTATAGGGCAACTAGCGGGGGGTGAGTTCTTC. It yields the protein CASSIGQLAGGEFF.

The chain joins TRBV11-2 to TRBJ2-1; TRBD2 aligns across 7 bases. Unmatched junction bases numbered 12, after V lost 1 base and J lost 6 bases. The length of the CDR3 is 17 residues. Per the germline V gene, CDR1 is SGHAT and CDR2 is FQNNGV. The chain's CDR3 is CASSLVETSRRGNEQFF. CDR3 bases: TGTGCCAGCAGCTTAGTTGAGACTAGCAGACGGGGCAATGAGCAGTTCTTC. Using reference TRBV11-2 and TRBJ2-1 for the parts outside the CDR3, the full variable domain is EAGVAQSPRYKIIEKRQSVAFWCNPISGHATLYWYQQILGQGPKLLIQFQNNGVVDDSQLPKDRFSAERLKGVDSTLKIQPAKLEDSAVYLCASSLVETSRRGNEQFFGPGTRLTVL.

The chain recombines TRBV2 with TRBJ1-1; D possibly corresponds to TRBD1 (6 bases). The CDR3 is 13 residues long. The germline CDR1 and CDR2 sequences are SNHLY and FYNNEI. V was shortened by 6 bases and J by 5 bases, with 13 bases between the two germline ends. The CDR3, as DNA: TGTGCCAGCAGCTGGGAAGGGGGAACTGAAGCTTTCTTT. As protein: CASSWEGGTEAFF. The full variable domain, with the rest looked up from reference TRBV2 and TRBJ1-1, is EPEVTQTPSHQVTQMGQEVILRCVPISNHLYFYWYRQILGQKVEFLVSFYNNEISEKSEIFDDQFSVERPDGSNFTLKIRSTKLEDSAMYFCASSWEGGTEAFFGQGTRLTVV.

The rearrangement uses TRBV6-4 and TRBJ2-1, with D possibly being TRBD2 (5 bases). The CDR3 is 15 amino acids. Germline CDR1 reads MRHNA; CDR2 reads SNTAGT. Trimming took 6 bases from V and 1 from J, leaving 13 bases between them. The CDR3: CASSPRAASYNEQFF. The CDR3 nucleotides read TGTGCCAGCAGCCCGCGGGCTGCTTCCTACAATGAGCAGTTCTTC.

The chain carries TRBV15 and TRBJ1-5; a possible D gene is TRBD1 (6 bases). CDR3 size: 16 residues. Germline V gene lookup returns CDR1 LNHNV and CDR2 YYDKDF (reference sequence). V lost 0 bases, J lost 6 bases, and 15 bases lay in between. As DNA, the CDR3 is TGTGCCACCAGCAGAGATTCACTACAGGGCACTCAGCCCCAGCATTTT. Translated: CATSRDSLQGTQPQHF.

This clone was seen once. The chain employs TRBV2 and TRBJ1-5; 11 nucleotides match TRBD1. Germline loops: CDR1 SNHLY, CDR2 FYNNEI. V gave up 8 bases and J gave up 3 bases; unmatched junction bases: 3. The CDR3 is 14 residues long. This CDR3 reads CASGTGGPNQPQHF. In DNA, the CDR3 is TGTGCCAGCGGGACAGGGGGTCCCAATCAGCCCCAGCATTTT.

This clone was found once. The chain carries TRBV19 and TRBJ2-7; no clear D gene. V shed 1 base and J shed 2 bases, with 6 bases lying between them. Germline V gene lookup returns CDR1 LNHDA and CDR2 SQIVND (reference sequence). The CDR3 runs to 13 residues. In nucleotides, the CDR3 is TGTGCCAGTAGTATAGGAGCTGCCTACGAGCAGTACTTC. This translates into CASSIGAAYEQYF.

This CDR3 reads CASSELFGTGSSNQPQHF. In nucleotides, the CDR3 is TGCGCCAGCAGTGAGTTGTTTGGGACAGGGTCCAGCAATCAGCCCCAGCATTTT. V and J are TRBV10-2 and TRBJ1-5, with 9 bases fitting TRBD1. Germline V gives CDR1 WSHSY, CDR2 SAAADI. The ends lost 1 base at V and 1 base at J; junction bases unmatched: 8. The CDR3 has 18 residues.

V gene TRBV29-1 combines with J gene TRBJ1-5; D is possibly TRBD1 (6 bases). Germline V gene sequence: CDR1 SQVTM, CDR2 ANQGSEA. V lost 4 bases and J lost 1, with 11 bases in between. The CDR3 loop spans 14 amino acids. The CDR3 DNA follows: TGCAGCGTTGGGGGTGGACAGAGCAATCAGCCCCAGCATTTT. This codes for CSVGGGQSNQPQHF. Drawing the rest from reference TRBV29-1 and TRBJ1-5, the complete variable domain is SAVISQKPSRDICQRGTSLTIQCQVDSQVTMMFWYRQQPGQSLTLIATANQGSEATYESGFVIDKFPISRPNLTFSTLTVSNMSPEDSSIYLCSVGGGQSNQPQHFGDGTRLSIL.

This clone was observed once. The chain joins TRBV5-6 to TRBJ1-2; possible D gene TRBD1, 6 bases. The CDR3 runs 14 residues. V was clipped by 4 bases and J by 6 bases, with 16 bases between them. Per germline, CDR1 SGHDT and CDR2 YYEEEE. This CDR3 reads CASSNRDLWHGYTF. Here the CDR3 DNA reads TGTGCCAGCAGCAACAGGGATCTCTGGCATGGCTACACCTTC.

This rearrangement joins TRBV30 to TRBJ2-3, with 9 bases identical to TRBD2. Germline lookup yields CDR1 GTSNPN and CDR2 SVGIG (reference sequence). The V and J ends lost 3 bases and 0 bases, in that order; junction bases with no gene match: 1. The CDR3 extends over 14 amino acids. In DNA, the CDR3 is TGTGCCTGGAGGACTAGCGGTAGCACAGATACGCAGTATTTT. Translation gives CAWRTSGSTDTQYF.

As DNA, the CDR3 is TGTGCCAGCAGCAAAGAAGGTTCGACTAGCGGGGGGGACCCTTACCAAGAGACCCAGTACTTC. This codes for CASSKEGSTSGGDPYQETQYF. The V gene is TRBV21-1, the J gene TRBJ2-5; the table assigns TRBD2, which was not confirmed against the DNA. TRBV21-1 is assigned pseudogene status. The CDR3 totals 21 residues.

This clone appeared a few times. The J gene is TRBJ2-7, the V gene TRBV5-4, with 7 bases that match TRBD1. CDR3 length: 14 amino acids. Germline lookup yields CDR1 SGHNT and CDR2 YYREEE (reference sequence). V was clipped by 6 bases and J by 0 bases; unmatched bases: 6. CDR3 residues: CASTLGQDSYEQYF. In DNA, the CDR3 is TGTGCCAGCACCCTCGGACAGGACTCCTACGAGCAGTACTTC.

The chain combines TRBV5-6 with TRBJ1-4; possibly TRBD1 for D (5 bases). Per germline, CDR1 SGHDT and CDR2 YYEEEE. There are 13 residues in the CDR3. Trimming left V 5 bases short and J 7 bases short, with 12 bases between. Here the CDR3 DNA reads TGTGCCAGCAGGTCCCAGGGAGGTGAAAAACTGTTTTTT. This sequence encodes CASRSQGGEKLFF.

The chain recombines TRBV6-5 with TRBJ2-1; weak D call: TRBD2 (6 bases). The CDR3 totals 16 residues. Germline loops: CDR1 MNHEY, CDR2 SVGAGI. Between the trimmed V and J ends, which lost 4 bases and 8 bases, there was a span of 21 bases. The CDR3 sequence is CASSWGRELQVDEQFF. CDR3 bases: TGTGCCAGCAGTTGGGGCCGGGAGCTCCAGGTCGATGAGCAGTTCTTC.

The CDR3 region has the DNA TGCGCCAGCAGCCAAGTAGTCGCAGATACGCAGTATTTT. Translating it yields CASSQVVADTQYF. The chain links TRBV5-1 to TRBJ2-3; no clear D gene. Germline CDR1 is SGHRS and CDR2 is YFSETQ. There are 13 residues in the CDR3. V shed 4 bases and J shed 4 bases, with 10 bases lying between them.

The V call is TRBV7-9, the J call TRBJ2-1; 10 nucleotides match TRBD2. Trimming at V came to 6 bases and at J to 5 bases, leaving 7 bases not matched to a gene. The CDR3 totals 15 residues. Germline CDR1 SEHNR, CDR2 FQNEAQ (reference sequence). CDR3 loop: CASRPGLAANNEQFF. CDR3 in DNA: TGTGCCAGCAGACCTGGACTAGCGGCTAACAATGAGCAGTTCTTC.

The rearrangement links TRBV25-1 to TRBJ2-1, with no clear D. Germline V gives CDR1 MGHDK, CDR2 SYGVNS. The V end was cut by 7 bases, the J end by 6 bases, with 16 bases between. This CDR3 is built from 14 residues. The CDR3 DNA is TGTGCCAGCACCCGCTCCCCGGAGAGCAATGAGCAGTTCTTC. This gives the protein CASTRSPESNEQFF.